This TCR beta chain was profiled in a study of OX40 agonist ivuxolimab in advanced cancers. Study-level background: An agonistic anti-OX40 (CD134) antibody, ivuxolimab, was used to treat the patients. Three individuals attained partial responses, comprising one hepatocellular carcinoma case and two cutaneous melanoma cases. Administration of intravenous ivuxolimab to patients occurred every 2 weeks at 0.01 to 10 mg/kg.

A note on this clone: What it binds is unknown. The junction differs from germline at one of its ends, possibly a read error.

Here immunoSEQ multiplex PCR was the method, and the copy in TCRdb shows in-frame clones only, minus some. The table has 55,000 to 85,000 clones, around 90% seen once. The CDR3 totals 14 residues. Germline CDR1 is SGHNT and CDR2 is YYREEE (reference sequence). Study-level points and caveats: The study found that CD8+ T cells averaged more expanded clones than CD4+.

J is TRBJ2-7 and V is TRBV5-4; 7 bases line up with TRBD1. Sequenced here: CD4+ or CD8+ T cells sorted from blood, sampled in a trial of the OX40 agonist ivuxolimab. This TCR derives from an adult with an advanced solid tumor such as melanoma, head and neck, liver or kidney cancer. The CDR3 region has the DNA TGTGCCAGCAGTTTGGACAGGAAGGCCTACGAGCAGTACTTC. It translates to CASSLDRKAYEQYF.